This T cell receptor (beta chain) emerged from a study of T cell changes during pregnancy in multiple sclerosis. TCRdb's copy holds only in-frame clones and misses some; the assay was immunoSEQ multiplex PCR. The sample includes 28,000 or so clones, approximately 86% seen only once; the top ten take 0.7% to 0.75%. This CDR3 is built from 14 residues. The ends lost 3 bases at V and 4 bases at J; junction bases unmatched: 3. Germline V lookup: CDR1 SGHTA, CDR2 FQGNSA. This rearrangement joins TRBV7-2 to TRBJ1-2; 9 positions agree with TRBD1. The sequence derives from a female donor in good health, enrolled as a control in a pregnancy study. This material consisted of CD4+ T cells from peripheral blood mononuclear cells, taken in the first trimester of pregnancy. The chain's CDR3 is CASSLGQGLYGYTF. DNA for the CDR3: TGTGCCAGCAGCTTGGGACAGGGTCTCTATGGCTACACCTTC.